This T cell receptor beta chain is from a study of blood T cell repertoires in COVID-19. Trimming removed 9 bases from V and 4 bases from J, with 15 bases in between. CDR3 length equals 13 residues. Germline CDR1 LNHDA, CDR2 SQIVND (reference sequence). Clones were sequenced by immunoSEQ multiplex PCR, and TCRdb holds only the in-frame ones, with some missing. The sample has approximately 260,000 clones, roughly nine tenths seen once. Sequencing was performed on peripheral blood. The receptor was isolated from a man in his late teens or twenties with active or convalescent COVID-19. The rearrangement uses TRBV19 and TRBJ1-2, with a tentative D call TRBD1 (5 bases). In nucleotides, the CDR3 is TGTGCCAGCCGATTAGGGGAGGGCTATGGCTACACCTTC. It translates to CASRLGEGYGYTF.